Listed below are T cell receptor beta chains from one sample, sequenced in a study of patients and donors after allogeneic stem cell transplantation. MiXCR, applied by TCRdb to the RT-PCR reads, yields one record per CDR3 protein. The sample has around 70,000 distinct CDR3 sequences, less than 30% seen once. The sequencing sample was made of blood, either unsorted or a sorted T cell fraction (not recorded which). The receptors stem from a human donor who was either an allogeneic HSCT recipient or a stem cell or donor lymphocyte infusion donor (not recorded which). It is not recorded whose cells these are; they may come from a transplant donor. Both conserved end residues are part of each CDR3. D genes are given only for firm matches. Rows give clone size only sometimes, using once, few, many, or a class for an expanded clone.

>TRBD1|few|TRBV20-1|TRBJ1-2
CSAMILGQANYGYTF
TGCAGTGCTATGATACTGGGACAGGCTAACTATGGCTACACCTTC
>NA|NA|TRBV12-3/TRBV12-4|TRBJ1-5
CAIRRGLYQPQHF
TGTGCAATCCGGCGGGGGCTCTATCAGCCCCAGCATTTT
>NA|NA|TRBV12-3/TRBV12-4|TRBJ1-1
CASSLAPGAEAFF
TGTGCCAGCAGTTTAGCGCCAGGGGCTGAAGCTTTCTTT
>NA|NA|TRBV13|TRBJ1-2
CASSLTPLNYGYTF
TGTGCCAGCAGCTTAACACCTCTCAACTATGGCTACACCTTC
>TRBD1|NA|TRBV5-6|TRBJ1-2
CASSNRGRNYGYTF
TGTGCCAGCAGCAACAGGGGGAGGAACTATGGCTACACCTTC
>TRBD1|few|TRBV9|TRBJ1-5
CASSVGQGNQPQHF
TGTGCCAGCAGCGTGGGACAGGGCAATCAGCCCCAGCATTTT
>NA|few|TRBV12-3/TRBV12-4|TRBJ1-6
CASSFDGDFSPLHF
TGTGCCAGCAGTTTTGACGGGGATTTTTCACCCCTCCACTTT
>NA|few|TRBV12-5|TRBJ2-5
CASGLSIQGETQYF
TGTGCTAGTGGTTTGTCCATTCAGGGAGAGACCCAGTACTTC
>TRBD2|many|TRBV3-1|TRBJ2-7
CASSPGLAGGLQYF
TGTGCCAGCAGCCCTGGACTAGCGGGAGGCCTCCAGTACTTC
>TRBD1|few|TRBV3-1|TRBJ1-4
CASSQLDRAGEKLFF
TGTGCCAGCAGCCAACTAGACAGGGCGGGTGAAAAACTGTTTTTT
>NA|few|TRBV5-1|TRBJ1-2
CASSSSPGWDYGYTF
TGCGCCAGCAGCTCGTCGCCGGGTTGGGACTATGGCTACACCTTC
>TRBD1|few|TRBV5-1|TRBJ2-7
CASSHGQGAYEQYF
TGCGCCAGCAGCCACGGACAGGGGGCCTACGAGCAGTACTTC
>NA|NA|TRBV5-1|TRBJ1-1
CASSLTGGLNTEAFF
TGCGCCAGCAGCTTGACAGGCGGTTTGAACACTGAAGCTTTCTTT
>NA|many|TRBV28|TRBJ1-1
CASAGPYEEAFF
TGTGCCAGTGCGGGACCCTATGAAGAGGCTTTCTTT
>NA|few|TRBV29-1|TRBJ2-7
CSVETGTEQYF
TGCAGCGTTGAAACTGGGACCGAGCAGTACTTC
>NA|NA|TRBV10-3|TRBJ1-2
CAIRGYRVPTVSYGYTF
TGTGCCATCAGAGGATACAGGGTTCCTACTGTTAGCTATGGCTACACCTTC
>NA|few|TRBV27|TRBJ2-7
CASSLLSGNNYEQYF
TGTGCCAGCAGTTTATTAAGCGGCAATAACTACGAGCAGTACTTC
>TRBD1|few|TRBV10-3|TRBJ2-5
CAISWDSQETQYF
TGTGCCATCAGTTGGGACAGCCAAGAGACCCAGTACTTC
>NA|NA|TRBV18|TRBJ2-2
CASSQPGGFYTGELFF
TGTGCCAGCTCACAACCAGGAGGGTTCTACACCGGGGAGCTGTTTTTT
>NA|many|TRBV7-2|TRBJ1-2
CASSQTGESSYTF
TGTGCCAGCAGCCAGACCGGGGAGTCAAGCTACACCTTC
>NA|few|TRBV15|TRBJ1-5
CATSGLKGNQPQHF
TGTGCCACCAGCGGATTAAAGGGCAATCAGCCCCAGCATTTT
>NA|NA|TRBV7-2|TRBJ2-1
CASSQRIQGNNEQFF
TGTGCCAGCAGCCAAAGAATCCAGGGTAACAATGAGCAGTTCTTC
>NA|NA|TRBV6-2/TRBV6-3|TRBJ1-5
CASSSFRDIGDYSNQPQHF
TGTGCCAGCAGTTCTTTCCGGGACATAGGAGACTATAGCAATCAGCCCCAGCATTTT
>NA|few|TRBV7-9|TRBJ2-2
CASSLARDSRNTGELFF
TGTGCCAGCAGCTTAGCCCGGGACTCCAGGAACACCGGGGAGCTGTTTTTT
>NA|NA|TRBV7-9|TRBJ1-6
CASSSVRLNSPLHF
TGTGCCAGCAGCTCCGTCAGGCTTAATTCACCCCTCCACTTT
>NA|NA|TRBV2|TRBJ1-3
CASSEGGFGSGNTIYF
TGTGCCAGCAGTGAAGGGGGCTTTGGGTCTGGAAACACCATATATTTT
>NA|NA|TRBV19|TRBJ2-7
CASSFGQGTTYEQDF
NA
>NA|NA|TRBV27|TRBJ2-1
CASSPGLPWGNEQFF
TGTGCCAGCAGTCCCGGACTACCCTGGGGGAATGAGCAGTTCTTC
>NA|NA|TRBV5-1|TRBJ1-6
CASSLAEGHNSPLHF
TGCGCCAGCAGCTTGGCAGAGGGCCATAATTCACCCCTCCACTTT
>NA|many|TRBV3-1|TRBJ1-5
CASSQGDYSNQPQHF
TGTGCCAGCAGCCAAGGGGACTATAGCAATCAGCCCCAGCATTTT
>NA|NA|TRBV7-2|TRBJ1-4
CASSLVRGEKLFF
TGTGCCAGCAGCTTAGTCCGTGGGGAAAAACTGTTTTTT
>NA|once|TRBV4-1|TRBJ1-5
CASSPQGNSNQPQHF
TGCGCCAGCAGCCCGCAGGGGAACTCTAATCAGCCCCAGCATTTT
>TRBD1|NA|TRBV5-1|TRBJ2-7
CASSLAPGQGRNEQYF
TGCGCCAGCAGCTTGGCGCCGGGACAGGGTCGCAACGAGCAGTACTTC
>NA|few|TRBV20-1|TRBJ1-5
CSAAGLNQPQHF
TGCAGTGCTGCGGGTCTCAATCAGCCCCAGCATTTT
>NA|NA|TRBV5-1|TRBJ2-5
CAISLTGWETQYF
TGCGCCATCAGCTTGACCGGGTGGGAGACCCAGTACTTC
>NA|NA|TRBV9|TRBJ2-7
CASSNRDTGYEQYF
TGTGCCAGCAGTAACCGGGACACCGGCTACGAGCAGTACTTC
>TRBD2|NA|TRBV5-1|TRBJ2-5
CASSWVAGVQETQYF
TGCGCCAGCAGCTGGGTAGCGGGGGTCCAAGAGACCCAGTACTTC
>NA|few|TRBV7-2|TRBJ2-1
CASSLVGGNNEQFF
TGTGCCAGCAGTCTAGTTGGAGGGAACAATGAGCAGTTCTTC
>TRBD1|NA|TRBV20-1|TRBJ1-4
CSARDLFFGTGYMSNEKLFF
TGCAGTGCTAGAGATTTATTTTTCGGGACAGGGTACATGTCTAATGAAAAACTGTTTTTT
>TRBD1|few|TRBV9|TRBJ2-7
CASSFTGVEQYF
TGTGCCAGCAGCTTCACAGGGGTCGAGCAGTACTTC
>NA|few|TRBV5-1|TRBJ1-2
CASSLEGRTRYGYTF
TGCGCCAGCAGCTTGGAGGGCCGGACCCGATATGGCTACACCTTC
>TRBD1|NA|TRBV27|TRBJ2-1
CASSLVGGAMGEQFF
TGTGCCAGCAGTTTAGTAGGGGGCGCGATGGGTGAGCAGTTCTTC
>NA|many|TRBV9|TRBJ1-1
CASSVGTGLNTEAFF
TGTGCCAGCAGCGTAGGGACTGGGTTGAACACTGAAGCTTTCTTT
>NA|NA|TRBV4-1|TRBJ1-5
CASSLSRNRAADQPQHF
TGCGCCAGCAGCCTCTCCCGAAACAGGGCGGCGGATCAGCCCCAGCATTTT
>TRBD1|NA|TRBV2|TRBJ2-7
CASIQGAYEQYF
TGTGCCAGCATCCAGGGGGCCTACGAGCAGTACTTC